These 8 T cell receptor beta chains were all obtained from the same sample, sequenced in a study of cytomegalovirus exposure and HLA in healthy donors. Primers for the PCR totalled 60 Vbeta and 13 Jbeta. The data were produced by immunoSEQ multiplex PCR, yet TCRdb's version contains in-frame clones alone and is incomplete. The data show some 140,000 clones, roughly four fifths seen once. The sample was PBMCs. The receptors derive from a middle-aged woman in good health and CMV-seronegative.

The V and J genes are TRBV7-9 and TRBJ2-7, with 7 bases fitting TRBD1. This CDR3 is built from 15 residues. The germline V gene has CDR1 SEHNR and CDR2 FQNEAQ (reference sequence). The CDR3 protein is CSSSSTAGGSYEQYV. The DNA of the CDR3 is TGTTCCAGCAGCTCGACGGCAGGGGGCTCCTACGAGCAGTACGTC.

The CDR3 DNA reads TGTGCCAGCAGCCCCGGGACAGACAATCAGCCCCAGCATTTT. Translating it yields CASSPGTDNQPQHF. The chain couples TRBV27 to TRBJ1-5, with 7 bases aligning to TRBD1. Germline V CDR1 and CDR2: MNHEY, SMNVEV (reference sequence). V was clipped by 6 bases and J by 3 bases; unmatched bases: 5. There are 14 residues in the CDR3.

The chain couples TRBV6-1 to TRBJ2-1; D perhaps matches TRBD2 (5 bases). This CDR3 comprises 16 residues. Germline V gene sequence: CDR1 MNHNS, CDR2 SASEGT. V was cut by 3 bases and J by 0 bases, with 12 bases left in between. CDR3 coding DNA: TGTGCCAGCAGTGATCTGGACTCGAGCTCCTACAATGAGCAGTTCTTC. Its translation: CASSDLDSSSYNEQFF.

The table lists this clone with a few counts. This rearrangement joins TRBV27 to TRBJ1-2; 9 bases are shared with TRBD1. The trim removed 5 bases at V and 5 bases at J, leaving 9 bases unmatched. Germline V CDR1 and CDR2: MNHEY, SMNVEV (reference sequence). This CDR3 is 15 amino acids long. The CDR3 DNA follows: TGTGCCAGCAGTCCCGGGACAGGGTCTACTTATGGCTACACCTTC. As protein: CASSPGTGSTYGYTF.

The DNA of the CDR3 is TGTGCCAGCAGCTTGGGGCAGGGGGCGACCAATGAGCAGTTCTTC. Its translation: CASSLGQGATNEQFF. The J gene is TRBJ2-1, the V gene TRBV5-5, with 8 bases that match TRBD1. Trimming at V came to 0 bases and at J to 6 bases, leaving 5 bases not matched to a gene. Germline values: CDR1 SGHKS, CDR2 YYEKEE (reference sequence). CDR3 length: 15 residues.

This chain links TRBV5-1 with TRBJ1-1, with a possible D match to TRBD1 (5 bases). With 1 base removed from V and 1 base from J, the gap between germline ends came to 8 bases. Germline V gene lookup returns CDR1 SGHRS and CDR2 YFSETQ. This CDR3 spans 14 amino acids. This CDR3 reads CASSLPGPNTEAFF. The DNA of the CDR3 is TGCGCCAGCAGCTTGCCAGGGCCGAACACTGAAGCTTTCTTT.

This clone occurred a few times. V is TRBV2 and J is TRBJ1-1, with 7 positions matching TRBD1. After removal of 6 bases from V and 6 bases from J, the junction contained 1 base not matched to a gene. CDR3 length: 11 amino acids. CDR1 is SNHLY and CDR2 is FYNNEI in the germline V gene. The CDR3 loop reads CASRTGAEAFF. The CDR3 DNA reads as TGTGCCAGCAGAACAGGGGCTGAAGCTTTCTTT.

This chain joins TRBV2 and TRBJ1-2; D is possibly TRBD1 (5 bases). Per the germline V gene, CDR1 is SNHLY and CDR2 is FYNNEI. This CDR3 is built from 13 residues. The ends were cut back, 1 base at V and 3 bases at J, with 6 bases in the middle. This CDR3 reads CASSEGQHYGYTF. CDR3 DNA: TGTGCCAGCAGTGAAGGACAGCACTATGGCTACACCTTC.